This TCR beta chain is from a study of neoadjuvant anti-PD-1 for oral cavity cancer. Overall study: Patients mostly received three to four biweekly nivolumab doses at 3 mg/kg before surgery.

Sequenced by immunoSEQ multiplex PCR; TCRdb stores in-frame clones only, minus some. The sample contains about 81,000 clones, around 80% of which appear only once. Germline V gene sequence: CDR1 MDHEN, CDR2 SYDVKM. The CDR3 runs to 14 residues. V was shortened by 3 bases and J by 5 bases, with 13 bases between the two germline ends. About this clone: Its cognate antigen is unknown.

Regarding the study as a whole: Non-responders to neoadjuvant nivolumab had significantly more clonal PBMC T cells than responders.

The sequence derives from a person between 35 and 79 years old with oral cavity squamous cell carcinoma. This material consisted of PBMCs, taken before nivolumab (anti-PD-1) treatment. This chain connects TRBV28 to TRBJ1-1, with TRBD1 as a possible D gene (6 bases). The CDR3 here is CASSFRQVGTEAFF. The CDR3 nucleotides are TGTGCCAGCAGTTTTCGACAGGTGGGGACTGAAGCTTTCTTT.